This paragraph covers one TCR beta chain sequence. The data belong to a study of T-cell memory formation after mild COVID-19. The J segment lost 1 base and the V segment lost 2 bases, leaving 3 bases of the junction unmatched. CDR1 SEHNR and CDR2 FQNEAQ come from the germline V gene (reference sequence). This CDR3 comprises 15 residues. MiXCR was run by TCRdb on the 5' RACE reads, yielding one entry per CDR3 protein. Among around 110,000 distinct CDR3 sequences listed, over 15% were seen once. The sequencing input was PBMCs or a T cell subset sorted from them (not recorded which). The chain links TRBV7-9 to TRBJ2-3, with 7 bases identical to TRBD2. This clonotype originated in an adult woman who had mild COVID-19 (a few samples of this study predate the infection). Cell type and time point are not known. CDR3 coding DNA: TGTGCCAGCAGCTTACGACGGGAGGGCACAGATACGCAGTATTTT. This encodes CASSLRREGTDTQYF.